This passage covers 20 T cell receptor beta chains from one sample sequenced in a study of blood T cells in healthy people across ages. Using a J-beta primer mix together with a sample-barcoded 5' primer, a second PCR was run for about 6 to 12 cycles. TCRdb used MiXCR to reprocess the 5' RACE reads, holding one entry per CDR3 protein. The sample has fewer than 800,000 distinct CDR3 sequences, 45% to 50% seen once; the top ten hold roughly a third. Sequencing was performed on blood. Receptors were obtained from an older woman in good health.

V gene TRBV12-3 or TRBV12-4 combines with J gene TRBJ1-2, with 10 bases aligning to TRBD1. V shed 5 bases, J shed 6 bases, and the junction held 3 bases outside the gene matches. The CDR3 extends over 13 amino acids. CDR3: CASSRTGGNGYTF. The CDR3 nucleotides are TGTGCCAGCAGTAGGACAGGGGGTAATGGCTACACCTTC.

Remarks on this clonotype: Possible read error: a much larger clone is one base away. The chain links TRBV7-2 to TRBJ1-6; D not certain. This CDR3 contains 17 residues. From germline, CDR1 is SGHTA and CDR2 FQGNSA. CDR3 in amino acids: CASSLGAARARNSPPHF. The CDR3 region has the DNA TGTGCCAGCAGCTTAGGCGCTGCCCGGGCTAGAAATTCACCCCCCCACTTT.

The V call is TRBV29-1, the J call TRBJ2-3; 10 bases agree with TRBD1. This CDR3 is 14 amino acids long. Germline V gene lookup returns CDR1 SQVTM and CDR2 ANQGSEA. V was clipped by 5 bases and J by 3 bases; unmatched bases: 5. In DNA, the CDR3 is TGCAGCGTTAGTGGACAGGGGGGGACAGATACGCAGTATTTT. Amino acids: CSVSGQGGTDTQYF.

In this sample, this clonotype turned up a few times. This rearrangement joins TRBV10-3 to TRBJ2-5, with 10 nucleotides matching TRBD2. The CDR3 loop spans 15 amino acids. Losses at the gene ends were 3 bases for V and 5 bases for J; bases not matched to a gene: 6. The germline CDR1 and CDR2 sequences are ENHRY and SYGVKD. This CDR3 reads CAISDPASGSETQYF. CDR3 DNA: TGTGCCATCAGTGACCCGGCTAGCGGGAGTGAGACCCAGTACTTC.

This clonotype turned up a few times. J is TRBJ2-7 and V is TRBV24-1; D not resolved. This CDR3 has 14 residues. Trimming pared 2 bases from V and 2 bases from J, leaving 9 bases between. Germline V lookup: CDR1 KGHDR, CDR2 SFDVKD. CDR3 sequence (DNA): TGTGCCACCAGTGATTCCGGACGTACCTACGAGCAGTACTTC. Translated: CATSDSGRTYEQYF.

Points on this clonotype: Relative to the germline gene, one junction end is altered; a read error may explain this. This chain connects TRBV5-5 to TRBJ2-7; 7 bases fit TRBD1. The DNA end favors TRBJ2-4, so the J call may be wrong. The CDR3 runs to 12 residues. Germline CDR1 reads SGHKS; CDR2 reads YYEKEE (reference sequence). CDR3 in amino acids: CVSSLQGDIQYF. In DNA form, the CDR3 reads TGTGTCAGCAGCTTGCAGGGGGACATTCAGTACTTC.

The chain uses TRBV24-1 and TRBJ2-5; possibly TRBD2 for D (6 bases). With 5 bases removed from V and 11 bases from J, the gap between germline ends came to 20 bases. This CDR3 region has 14 residues. The germline gives CDR1 KGHDR, CDR2 SFDVKD. CDR3 region: CATSAPGGDNEQYF. The CDR3 nucleotides read TGTGCCACCAGTGCCCCCGGGGGAGACAATGAGCAGTACTTC.

This sequence joins TRBV29-1 and TRBJ2-5, with 9 bases aligning to TRBD1. The J segment lost 4 bases and the V segment lost 1 base, leaving 4 bases of the junction unmatched. Germline lookup yields CDR1 SQVTM and CDR2 ANQGSEA. There are 14 residues in the CDR3. CDR3 in DNA: TGCAGCGTTGAAGCCCCGGACAGGGGAGAGACCCAGTACTTC. Its translation: CSVEAPDRGETQYF.

This clonotype showed up just a few times. The J gene is TRBJ2-5, the V gene TRBV29-1; 10 positions agree with TRBD1. The junction had 7 bases not matched to a gene; V was cut back by 1 base and J by 2 bases. The CDR3 loop spans 16 amino acids. Germline V lookup: CDR1 SQVTM, CDR2 ANQGSEA. The CDR3 loop reads CSVEGGDRGPQETQYF. The CDR3 DNA is TGCAGCGTTGAAGGGGGGGACAGGGGCCCACAAGAGACCCAGTACTTC.

This rearrangement joins TRBV7-9 to TRBJ1-2; 8 bases align to TRBD1. The CDR3 consists of 16 residues. Germline CDR1 reads SEHNR; CDR2 reads FQNEAQ (reference sequence). The V gene end was trimmed by 4 bases and the J gene end by 2 bases; junction bases not matched to a gene: 9. The CDR3 region is CASSSLTGAENYGYTF. The DNA of the CDR3 is TGTGCCAGCAGCTCCCTGACAGGGGCGGAAAACTATGGCTACACCTTC.

The gene calls are TRBV6-6 and TRBJ2-6, with D uncertain. With 11 bases removed from V and 1 base from J, the gap between germline ends came to 21 bases. Germline V gene sequence: CDR1 MNHNY, CDR2 SVGAGI (reference sequence). The CDR3 runs 17 residues. CDR3 residues: CAAKAIGRDSGANVLTF. Here the CDR3 DNA reads TGTGCCGCCAAAGCCATCGGGCGAGATTCTGGGGCCAACGTCCTGACTTTC.

The J gene is TRBJ2-3, the V gene TRBV20-1; 8 bases are shared with TRBD2. The CDR3 loop spans 15 amino acids. Per germline, CDR1 DFQATT and CDR2 SNEGSKA (reference sequence). J gave up 3 bases and V 6 bases, and 11 bases lay outside the gene matches. This CDR3 reads CSAKRAGEITDTQYF. In DNA, the CDR3 is TGCAGTGCAAAACGAGCGGGAGAGATTACAGATACGCAGTATTTT.

The V gene is TRBV20-1, the J gene TRBJ2-3; 11 bases map to TRBD2. Trimming took 4 bases from V and 4 from J; bases not matched to a gene: 16. CDR1 is DFQATT and CDR2 is SNEGSKA in the germline V gene (reference sequence). The CDR3 loop spans 18 amino acids. DNA for the CDR3: TGCAGTGCTACTCTGGGTTCCTCTAGCGGGAGGATCGCAGATACGCAGTATTTT. It specifies CSATLGSSSGRIADTQYF.

This clonotype was observed a few times. The rearrangement joins TRBV20-1 to TRBJ2-7; the D gene is possibly TRBD2 (5 bases). This CDR3 has 16 amino acids. Germline V CDR1 and CDR2: DFQATT, SNEGSKA (reference sequence). V was pared by 0 bases and J by 4 bases, with 19 bases between. The CDR3 coding sequence is TGCAGTGCTAGAGACGACATGGTGGGAGTGCGTTACGAGCAGTACTTC. Protein: CSARDDMVGVRYEQYF.

V is TRBV5-5 and J is TRBJ2-1, with D perhaps matching TRBD1 (6 bases). The CDR3 is 13 amino acids. V lost 5 bases and J lost 8, with 14 bases in between. CDR1 is SGHKS, CDR2 YYEKEE, per germline (reference sequence). Here the CDR3 reads CASRRQATDEQFF. The CDR3 coding sequence is TGTGCCAGCAGGAGACAGGCCACGGATGAGCAGTTCTTC.

The J gene is TRBJ2-7, the V gene TRBV5-1; 7 bases fit TRBD2. The trim removed 0 bases at V and 4 bases at J, leaving 10 bases unmatched. CDR1 and CDR2 from the germline V gene are SGHRS and YFSETQ. The CDR3 is 16 residues long. CDR3: CASSLAAGLGSYEQYF. The CDR3 DNA is TGCGCCAGCAGCTTGGCCGCCGGACTAGGGTCTTACGAGCAGTACTTC.

This clonotype was counted between two and nine times. The chain is built from TRBV7-2 and TRBJ1-4; no clear D gene. Trimming removed 1 base at V and 0 bases at J, with 6 bases between. The CDR3 spans 15 residues. Germline CDR1 is SGHTA and CDR2 is FQGNSA. The CDR3 reads CASSLVGTTNEKLFF. Written as DNA, the CDR3 is TGTGCCAGCAGCTTAGTTGGTACAACTAATGAAAAACTGTTTTTT.

The chain has TRBV25-1 and TRBJ2-4; a possible D gene is TRBD2 (5 bases). V lost 1 base and J 0 bases, leaving 13 bases between the germline ends. Germline lookup yields CDR1 MGHDK and CDR2 SYGVNS. The CDR3 extends over 17 amino acids. CDR3 sequence reads: CASSEFTRLLAKNIQYF. CDR3 nucleotide sequence: TGTGCCAGCAGTGAATTTACCAGACTATTAGCCAAAAACATTCAGTACTTC.

This clonotype came up a few times. This rearrangement joins TRBV10-3 to TRBJ2-3; no clear D. CDR1 is ENHRY and CDR2 is SYGVKD in the germline V gene. Trimming left V 3 bases short and J 4 bases short, with 17 bases between. The CDR3 has 16 residues. This chain's CDR3 is CAISDSRVQPSDTQYF. The CDR3 DNA reads as TGTGCCATCAGTGACTCGCGCGTCCAACCGTCAGATACGCAGTATTTT.

The chain links TRBV7-2 to TRBJ2-2; the D is unclear. Trimming left V 5 bases short and J 0 bases short, with 13 bases between. The CDR3 extends over 16 amino acids. Germline V lookup: CDR1 SGHTA, CDR2 FQGNSA. The CDR3 nucleotides are TGTGCCAGCAGCCTTGATGGGGTTACGAACACCGGGGAGCTGTTTTTT. Translated, it gives CASSLDGVTNTGELFF.